This TCR beta chain is from a study of blood T cell repertoires in COVID-19. The J segment lost 2 bases and the V segment lost 2 bases, leaving 8 bases of the junction unmatched. CDR3 size: 17 residues. CDR1 is SGHRS and CDR2 is YFSETQ in the germline V gene. Original handling: It was from reference gene primer amplification that nucleated cell counts were estimated. Only in-frame clones appear in the TCRdb table, and some are missing; sequencing was by immunoSEQ multiplex PCR. The V and J calls and the clone size are those of that table, but D and trimming were determined from the DNA. The sample holds roughly 110,000 clones, around 83% seen once.

The V call is TRBV5-1, the J call TRBJ2-1; 9 bases align to TRBD1. This clonotype originated in a man aged 35-49 years with acute or convalescent COVID-19. Sequencing used peripheral blood. CDR3 in DNA: TGCGCCAGCAGCTTAACAGGGGGCTTCGGAACCTACAATGAGCAGTTCTTC. The encoded protein is CASSLTGGFGTYNEQFF.